This TCR beta chain was retrieved from a study of cytomegalovirus exposure and HLA in healthy donors. Whole-study results and caveats: Indistinguishable V segments such as TRBV6-2 and TRBV6-3 were excluded. TCR beta sequences numbering some 17,000 were associated with HLA alleles at 0.05 false discovery rate in a later analysis. The dataset shows that most TCR sequences were rare, while some public TCRs occurred in many donors.

This CDR3 has 13 residues. The germline CDR1 and CDR2 sequences are SGHNT and YENEEA. After removal of 1 base from V and 5 bases from J, the junction contained 1 base not matched to a gene. PCR used 60 Vbeta primers and 13 Jbeta primers. Some clones are missing from TCRdb's copy, which holds only in-frame ones; the method was immunoSEQ multiplex PCR. The sample lists approximately 180,000 clones, around 81% occurring once. Donors were ostensibly healthy at sampling, although undocumented immune exposures were probable. This clone has only one observation. Its antigen is as yet unknown. Material for sequencing was PBMCs. The chain employs TRBV11-3 and TRBJ2-7; TRBD2 agrees at 8 bases. This receptor was taken from a woman younger than 45 in good health and CMV-seronegative. The CDR3 loop reads CASSLGTSHEQYF. The CDR3 DNA sequence: TGTGCCAGCAGCTTAGGGACTAGCCACGAGCAGTACTTC. Full variable domain (rest looked up from reference TRBV11-3 and TRBJ2-7): EAGVVQSPRYKIIEKKQPVAFWCNPISGHNTLYWYLQNLGQGPELLIRYENEEAVDDSQLPKDRFSAERLKGVDSTLKIQPAELGDSAVYLCASSLGTSHEQYFGPGTRLTVT.